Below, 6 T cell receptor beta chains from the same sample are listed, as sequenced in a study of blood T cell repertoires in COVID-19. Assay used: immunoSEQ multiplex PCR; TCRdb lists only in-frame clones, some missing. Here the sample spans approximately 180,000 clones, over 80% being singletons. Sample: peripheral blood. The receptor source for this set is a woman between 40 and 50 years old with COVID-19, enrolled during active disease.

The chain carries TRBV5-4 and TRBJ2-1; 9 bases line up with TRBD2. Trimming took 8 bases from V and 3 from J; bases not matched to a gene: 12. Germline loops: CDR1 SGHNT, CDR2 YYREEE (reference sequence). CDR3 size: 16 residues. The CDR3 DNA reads TGTGCCAGTATTATAGCGGGAGATAGGGGCTACAATGAGCAGTTCTTC. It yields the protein CASIIAGDRGYNEQFF.

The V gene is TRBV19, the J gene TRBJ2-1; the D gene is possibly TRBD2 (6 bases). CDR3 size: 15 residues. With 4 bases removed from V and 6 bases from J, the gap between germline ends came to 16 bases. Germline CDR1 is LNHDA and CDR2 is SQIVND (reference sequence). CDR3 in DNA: TGTGCCAGTAGTACCGAGGGACTTGGCGTCAATGAGCAGTTCTTC. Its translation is CASSTEGLGVNEQFF.

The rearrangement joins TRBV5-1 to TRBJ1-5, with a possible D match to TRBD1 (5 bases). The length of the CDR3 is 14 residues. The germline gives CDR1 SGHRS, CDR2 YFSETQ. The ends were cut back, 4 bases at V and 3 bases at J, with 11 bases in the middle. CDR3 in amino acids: CASSPTGPNQPQHF. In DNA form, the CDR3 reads TGCGCCAGCAGCCCAACAGGACCCAATCAGCCCCAGCATTTT.

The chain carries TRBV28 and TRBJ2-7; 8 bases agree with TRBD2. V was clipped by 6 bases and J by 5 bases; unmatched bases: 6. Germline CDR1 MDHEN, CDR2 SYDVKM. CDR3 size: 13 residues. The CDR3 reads CASSIGGENEQYF. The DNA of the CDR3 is TGTGCCAGCAGCATCGGGGGGGAAAACGAGCAGTACTTC.

The CDR3 nucleotides read TGTGCCACCAGCTTATTGTATCGGAATGAGCAGTTCTTC. Its translation: CATSLLYRNEQFF. This rearrangement joins TRBV15 to TRBJ2-1; D unresolved. The CDR3 length is 13 residues. Trimming took off 5 bases at V and 7 bases at J, with 12 bases between the two ends. Germline V gene sequence: CDR1 LNHNV, CDR2 YYDKDF (reference sequence).

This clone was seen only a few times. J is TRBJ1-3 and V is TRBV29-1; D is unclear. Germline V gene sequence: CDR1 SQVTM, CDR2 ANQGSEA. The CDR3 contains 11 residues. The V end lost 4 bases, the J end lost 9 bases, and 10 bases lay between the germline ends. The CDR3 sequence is CSVGYGVTIYF. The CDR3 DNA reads TGCAGCGTTGGGTACGGAGTCACCATATATTTT.